The present entry profiles one T cell receptor (beta chain) with its context. The V and J ends lost 2 bases and 0 bases respectively, with 17 bases between them. The CDR3 has 17 residues. CDR1 is SGHRS, CDR2 YFSETQ, per germline. This entry is derived from a study of blood T cell repertoires in COVID-19. Study details: COVID-19 samples from acute and convalescent phases originated in the United States, Italy and Spain. Sources were T cells, B-cell-depleted T cells, or PBMCs; the material itself was cDNA or gDNA.

Study processing details: For nucleated cells, counts were estimated from reference gene primer amplification. Libraries were prepared by immunoSEQ multiplex PCR; TCRdb keeps only in-frame clonotypes and omits some of them. V and J calls and clone size are those listed in that table; D and trimming were worked out from the DNA. Found here are hundreds of thousands of clones, roughly 87% of them singletons; the top ten hold 13%. The sample comprised peripheral blood. The sequence derives from a human donor in a cohort sampled during active COVID-19. This sequence joins TRBV5-1 and TRBJ1-1; a weak D match, TRBD1 (6 bases). CDR3 in DNA: TGCGCCAGCAGCTTAGGCTTCGGACAGCTGATGAACACTGAAGCTTTCTTT. Encoded protein: CASSLGFGQLMNTEAFF.